A selection of T cell receptor beta chains follows, all from one sample in a study of cytomegalovirus exposure and HLA in healthy donors. Profiling relied on immunoSEQ multiplex PCR, and the TCRdb table lists in-frame clones only, not all of them. The sample gives approximately 100,000 clones, over 70% of which show up once; 2.8% is in the top ten. Sequenced material: PBMCs. Every receptor here comes from a female donor in good health and CMV-seronegative. The conserved cysteine and the conserved F or W are not part of the CDR3 here. A D gene is named only where the DNA matches it firmly. Size is stated for part of the rows, as once, few or many counts, or as a class when the clone is expanded.

clone size | V gene | D gene | CDR3 protein
NA | TRBV7-2 | TRBD1 | ASSLGQGQNQPQH
NA | TRBV4-1 | NA | ASSLRGNGLSYEQY
NA | TRBV29-1 | NA | SVDGVTDYGYT
NA | TRBV6-5 | NA | ASRPGQQSSYEQY
NA | TRBV5-1 | TRBD2 | ASTLYGTSGIKNEQF
NA | TRBV7-2 | NA | ASSLAGQGGGYGYT
once | TRBV2 | NA | ASSPQGGNQPQH
NA | TRBV10-3 | TRBD1 | GRPGQFNQPQH
few | TRBV6-4 | TRBD2 | ASSEGGSTDTQY
NA | TRBV7-2 | TRBD2 | ASSSGGTYNEQF
NA | TRBV2 | TRBD2 | ASSTSATYEQY
few | TRBV7-3 | TRBD2 | ASSRTGTRSDTQY
NA | TRBV5-1 | TRBD2 | ASSLKLAGTYEQY
NA | TRBV5-1 | TRBD2 | ASSSGLAGGLQETQY
NA | TRBV7-2 | TRBD2 | ASSLGSGRGGAKNIQY
NA | TRBV5-6 | TRBD1 | ASSSAGGDGYT
NA | TRBV6-1 | NA | ASSEQAGEAF
few | TRBV6-5 | NA | ASSYRKGGDTQY
NA | TRBV4-3 | NA | ASSQGTASKGGYT
NA | TRBV27 | TRBD1 | ASSLDRGFNEQF
NA | TRBV29-1 | TRBD2 | SVRGGTSYEQY
NA | TRBV6-1 | NA | ATAGPQLDEQY
NA | TRBV11-3 | TRBD1 | ASSTRDRQNIQY
NA | TRBV7-8 | NA | ASSPVGVGRRYQPQH
once | TRBV15 | TRBD1 | ATSRGYPQGHADYEQY
NA | TRBV9 | NA | ASSVGGRGHNEQF
NA | TRBV5-1 | TRBD2 | ASSYRTSGRAPETQY
NA | TRBV27 | NA | ASSLERRGNTEAF
NA | TRBV11-1 | TRBD2 | ASSFGHTSVRDQNIQY
NA | TRBV19 | TRBD1 | ASIPHRGGNYGYT
NA | TRBV5-1 | TRBD1 | ASSLEGQVTYEQY
few | TRBV19 | TRBD1 | ASKQTGSNEKLF
few | TRBV21-1 | NA | ASSTTTGDTQY
NA | TRBV7-2 | NA | ASSRDSHTREQY
NA | TRBV4-1 | NA | ASSQDRGARGYT
NA | TRBV4-2 | TRBD2 | ASSQEASGSYEQY
once | TRBV28 | TRBD1 | ASNQDREHQPQH
NA | TRBV7-2 | NA | ASSSRRGDGYT
NA | TRBV9 | TRBD1 | ASSVGGQSPDTQY
NA | TRBV2 | TRBD1 | ASSADRTQNGYT
once | TRBV30 | TRBD1 | AWSADRETQY
NA | TRBV19 | NA | ASSTRTAKRPSF
many | TRBV10-3 | TRBD2 | AISESSGRTDTQY
medium-sized | TRBV6-6 | NA | ASSVMSATQY
NA | TRBV5-1 | TRBD1 | ASSFLAGTGSSTEAF
NA | TRBV5-1 | NA | ASSTSHNDNEQF